This T cell receptor (beta chain) comes out of a study of cytomegalovirus exposure and HLA in healthy donors. The PCR employed 60 Vbeta primers together with 13 Jbeta primers. Sequencing was performed with immunoSEQ multiplex PCR; in TCRdb, only in-frame clones are kept and a portion is missing. The repertoire holds about 200,000 clones, with 70% to 90% as singletons. With 5 bases removed from V and 4 bases from J, the gap between germline ends came to 6 bases. This CDR3 is 11 amino acids long. Germline V gives CDR1 SGHTA, CDR2 FQGNSA. This clone is a singleton in its sample. Sequences were obtained from PBMCs. The V gene is TRBV7-2, the J gene TRBJ2-7; the D is unclear. The receptor was isolated from a woman aged 25 to 39 in good health and CMV-seronegative. Written as DNA, the CDR3 is TGTGCCAGCAGCCCCTTGTACGAGCAGTACTTC. It translates to CASSPLYEQYF. The entire variable domain, with the rest obtained from reference TRBV7-2 and TRBJ2-7, is as follows: GAGVSQSPSNKVTEKGKDVELRCDPISGHTALYWYRQSLGQGLEFLIYFQGNSAPDKSGLPSDRFSAERTGGSVSTLTIQRTQQEDSAVYLCASSPLYEQYFGPGTRLTVT.